Sequencing of this T cell receptor (beta chain) was carried out in a study of T cells after yellow fever vaccination. Whole-study results and caveats: It was the secondary response that reached its peak faster, day 5 versus 15, but it was weaker. Abundant contaminating clonotypes from the bulk population could appear in FACS-sorted repertoires. Subsequent to the booster, the majority of primary-vaccination clones reappeared (roughly 97% CD4, 85% to 90% CD8).

The CDR3 runs to 16 residues. Germline assignment: CDR1 MGHRA and CDR2 YSYEKL. Trimming removed 1 base from V and 3 bases from J, with 13 bases in between. TCRdb independently ran MiXCR on the 5' RACE reads; one entry per CDR3 protein. The table includes hundreds of thousands of distinct CDR3 sequences, 8.7% detected once. This clonotype was seen at least ten times. What it binds is unknown. The chain is built from TRBV4-1 and TRBJ1-3; no clear D gene. The receptor was derived from a young man who received the YFV17D yellow fever vaccine. The source material was PBMCs, sampled on the day of the first yellow fever vaccination. The CDR3, as DNA: TGCGCCAGCAGCCAAGTTCGAGGGTACGGTGGAAACACCATATATTTT. Protein sequence: CASSQVRGYGGNTIYF.